These 17 T cell receptor beta chains were all obtained from the same sample, sequenced in a study of blood T cells in healthy people across ages. The second PCR ran about 7 to 12 cycles with a sample-barcoded 5' primer and J-beta primers. MiXCR, run by TCRdb on the 5' RACE reads, gives a single entry per CDR3 protein. Among more than 750,000 distinct CDR3 sequences listed, 25% to 35% were seen once. These data also featured in a second study, about T cells of mothers and their children.

Input material: blood. These TCRs come from a woman aged 35 to 49 in good health.

This clonotype was detected only a few times. The chain has TRBV3-1 and TRBJ2-5; TRBD2 agrees at 10 bases. TRBJ2-7 matches the DNA end more closely, so the J call is doubtful. The germline V gene has CDR1 LGHDT and CDR2 YNNKEL (reference sequence). The CDR3 has 17 amino acids. CDR3 nucleotides: TGTGCCAGCAGCCGCTACTTAAAGGGGCTAGCGGGGGACGAGCAGTACTTC. This sequence encodes CASSRYLKGLAGDEQYF.

This clonotype appeared many times. This sequence joins TRBV6-2 or TRBV6-3 and TRBJ2-5; possibly TRBD1 or TRBD2 for D (6 bases each). Trimming shortened V by 2 bases and J by 2 bases, and 15 bases separated the two germline ends. Germline V gene lookup returns CDR1 MNHEY and CDR2 SVGEGT. CDR3 length equals 16 residues. The CDR3 region is CASSYDDRGVQETQYF. CDR3 nucleotides: TGTGCCAGCAGTTACGATGATAGGGGGGTACAAGAGACCCAGTACTTC.

This chain uses TRBV12-3 or TRBV12-4 with TRBJ2-5, with 16 bases aligning to TRBD2. V shed 5 bases, J shed 5 bases, and the junction held 8 bases outside the gene matches. The CDR3 extends over 17 amino acids. In nucleotides, the CDR3 is TGTGCCAGCAGTGAGGGACTAGCGGGGGGGCGAGGGGAGACCCAGTACTTC. Amino acid sequence: CASSEGLAGGRGETQYF.

V gene TRBV7-8 combines with J gene TRBJ1-1; D is unresolved. This CDR3 is 15 amino acids long. Trimming pared 1 base from V and 4 bases from J, leaving 13 bases between. CDR1 and CDR2 from the germline V gene are SGHVS and FQNEAQ. The CDR3 spells CASSLERVVGTEAFF. As DNA, the CDR3 is TGTGCCAGCAGCTTAGAGAGGGTGGTCGGCACTGAAGCTTTCTTT.

On this clonotype: A much larger clone sits a single nucleotide away, making a read error possible. V and J are TRBV7-3 and TRBJ2-2; tentatively, D is TRBD1 or TRBD2 (5 bases each). The CDR3 has 13 residues. CDR1 SGHTA and CDR2 FQGTGA come from the germline V gene. Deletions cut 1 base from V and 6 bases from J, with 6 bases between. The CDR3 DNA is TGTGCCAGCAGCTTAATGGGGGCCGGGGAGCTGTTTTTT. Translation gives CASSLMGAGELFF.

This clonotype was recorded many times. V gene TRBV18 combines with J gene TRBJ2-5, with 11 bases aligning to TRBD1. Trimming cost V 4 bases and J 3 bases; bases outside gene matches: 7. The CDR3 covers 16 residues. Germline CDR1 and CDR2: KGHSH and LQKENI. DNA of the CDR3: TGTGCCAGCTCACTCCGGACAGGGGGCCAAGAAGAGACCCAGTACTTC. Protein product: CASSLRTGGQEETQYF.

As to this clonotype: This may be a read error: a much more frequent sequence differs by one nucleotide. The chain carries TRBV9 and TRBJ2-1; TRBD1 matches 7 bases. The CDR3 runs 16 residues. Germline CDR1 is SGDLS and CDR2 is YYNGEE. Here the CDR3 reads CACSVEGAHSYNEQFF. The CDR3 coding sequence is TGTGCCTGCAGCGTAGAGGGGGCTCACTCCTACAATGAGCAGTTCTTC. Combining the CDR3 with reference TRBV9 and TRBJ2-1 gives the whole variable domain DSGVTQTPKHLITATGQRVTLRCSPRSGDLSVYWYQQSLDQGLQFLIQYYNGEERAKGNILERFSAQQFPDLHSELNLSSLELGDSALYFCACSVEGAHSYNEQFFGPGTRLTVL.

The gene calls are TRBV7-9 and TRBJ2-1, with D perhaps matching TRBD2 (7 bases). V lost 7 bases to trimming and J lost 6 bases, with 22 bases between them. The CDR3 has 16 residues. Per germline, CDR1 SEHNR and CDR2 FQNEAQ (reference sequence). CDR3 region: CASIKGRGPDCNEQFF. The CDR3 coding sequence is TGTGCCAGCATCAAAGGGCGGGGGCCCGACTGCAATGAGCAGTTCTTC.

For the CDR3, the DNA is TGTGCCAGCCCACTAGCGGGTCGGGAGACCCAGTACTTC. Protein sequence: CASPLAGRETQYF. V usage is TRBV18 and J usage is TRBJ2-5, with 9 bases identical to TRBD2. The CDR3 totals 13 residues. CDR1 KGHSH and CDR2 LQKENI come from the germline V gene. V gave up 8 bases and J gave up 5 bases; unmatched junction bases: 6.

With regard to this clonotype: A read error may be the cause here, since a much bigger clone is one base away. This chain uses TRBV9 with TRBJ2-1; the D is unclear. CDR1 SGDLS and CDR2 YYNGEE come from the germline V gene. V was clipped by 0 bases and J by 4 bases, with 11 bases between them. This CDR3 is built from 15 residues. CDR3 region: CASSVAEESYNEQFF. For the CDR3, the DNA is TGTGCCAGCAGCGTAGCAGAGGAATCATACAATGAGCAGTTCTTC. Full variable domain (missing parts from reference TRBV9 and TRBJ2-1): DSGVTQTPKHLITATGQRVTLRCSPRSGDLSVYWYQQSLDQGLQFLIQYYNGEERAKGNILERFSAQQFPDLHSELNLSSLELGDSALYFCASSVAEESYNEQFFGPGTRLTVL.

The table lists this clonotype with a few counts. This chain connects TRBV4-3 to TRBJ2-2; unclear D gene. The CDR3 is 16 residues long. V lost 0 bases, J lost 0 bases, and 8 bases lay in between. Germline assignment: CDR1 LGHNA and CDR2 YSLEER. In nucleotides, the CDR3 is TGCGCCAGCAGCCAAGACAGGCGCCCGAACACCGGGGAGCTGTTTTTT. It encodes CASSQDRRPNTGELFF.

DNA for the CDR3: TGTGCCAGCAGTTTTCGCGGGGGGGTCAAGGCAGATACGCAGTATTTT. Translated: CASSFRGGVKADTQYF. This chain uses TRBV12-3 or TRBV12-4 with TRBJ2-3, with 9 nucleotides matching TRBD2. The V gene end was trimmed by 3 bases and the J gene end by 4 bases; junction bases not matched to a gene: 8. CDR3 length equals 16 residues.

V is TRBV25-1 and J is TRBJ1-4; D perhaps matches TRBD1 (5 bases). This CDR3 has 15 residues. V shed 1 base and J shed 6 bases, with 12 bases lying between them. Germline-derived CDR1 and CDR2 are MGHDK and SYGVNS. The CDR3 loop is CASSEWSGRDEKLFF. The CDR3 DNA follows: TGTGCCAGCAGTGAATGGAGCGGCAGGGATGAAAAACTGTTTTTT.

This clonotype was recorded many times. The chain links TRBV10-3 to TRBJ2-3; D is undetermined. CDR1 is ENHRY and CDR2 is SYGVKD in the germline V gene. The CDR3 sequence is 11 residues long. With 3 bases removed from V and 6 bases from J, the gap between germline ends came to 4 bases. The CDR3, as DNA: TGTGCCATCAGTGAAGCCGATACGCAGTATTTT. It codes for CAISEADTQYF.

The rearrangement links TRBV5-1 to TRBJ2-1; TRBD2 matches at 7 bases. V shed 2 bases, J shed 8 bases, and the junction held 13 bases outside the gene matches. The CDR3 covers 16 residues. CDR1 and CDR2 from the germline V gene are SGHRS and YFSETQ. The CDR3 loop reads CASSLNGAGVLDEQFF. The CDR3 bases are TGCGCCAGCAGCTTAAACGGCGCGGGAGTGCTCGATGAGCAGTTCTTC.

This clonotype was seen a handful of times. As DNA, the CDR3 is TGCAGCGTTGAAGAAGACTTCAACACCGGGGAGCTGTTTTTT. Protein sequence: CSVEEDFNTGELFF. The chain couples TRBV29-1 to TRBJ2-2; D not resolved. Trimming removed 0 bases from V and 2 bases from J, with 7 bases in between. The CDR3 consists of 14 residues. Germline V gene sequence: CDR1 SQVTM, CDR2 ANQGSEA.

This clonotype was picked up many times. This sequence joins TRBV7-3 and TRBJ2-6, with unresolved D. The CDR3 extends over 14 amino acids. Trimming cost V 6 bases and J 0 bases, with 6 bases left between them. CDR1 SGHTA and CDR2 FQGTGA come from the germline V gene. CDR3 sequence reads: CASRQGSGANVLTF. The CDR3 DNA sequence: TGTGCCAGCAGGCAAGGCTCTGGGGCCAACGTCCTGACTTTC.